This T cell receptor beta chain comes out of a study of OX40 agonist ivuxolimab in advanced cancers. In the study overall: The dose of intravenous ivuxolimab that patients received every 2 weeks ranged from 0.01 to 10 mg/kg. Prior anti-PD-1, anti-PD-L1 or anti-CTLA-4 therapy was allowed; 35% to 40% had some. Overall study results and limits: Fewer expanded clones were found on average in CD4+ than in CD8+ T cells. Certain nonresponders additionally had low normalized T-cell clonal expansion.

This table comes from immunoSEQ multiplex PCR, and its TCRdb copy is limited to in-frame clones, with some not included. Of tens of thousands of clones listed, roughly nine tenths are singletons. Germline V gives CDR1 MDHEN, CDR2 SYDVKM. The CDR3 consists of 15 residues. V gave up 1 base and J gave up 8 bases, with 16 bases separating them. Comment on this clone: What it binds is not known.

The origin of this receptor is an adult with an advanced solid tumor such as melanoma, head and neck, liver or kidney cancer. This material consisted of CD4+ or CD8+ T cells sorted from blood, taken in a trial of the OX40 agonist ivuxolimab. V gene TRBV28 combines with J gene TRBJ2-3, with D possibly being TRBD2 (5 bases). DNA of the CDR3: TGTGCCAGCAGTTTATCGGAGGTCGTCCTCGGTACGCAGTATTTT. This codes for CASSLSEVVLGTQYF.